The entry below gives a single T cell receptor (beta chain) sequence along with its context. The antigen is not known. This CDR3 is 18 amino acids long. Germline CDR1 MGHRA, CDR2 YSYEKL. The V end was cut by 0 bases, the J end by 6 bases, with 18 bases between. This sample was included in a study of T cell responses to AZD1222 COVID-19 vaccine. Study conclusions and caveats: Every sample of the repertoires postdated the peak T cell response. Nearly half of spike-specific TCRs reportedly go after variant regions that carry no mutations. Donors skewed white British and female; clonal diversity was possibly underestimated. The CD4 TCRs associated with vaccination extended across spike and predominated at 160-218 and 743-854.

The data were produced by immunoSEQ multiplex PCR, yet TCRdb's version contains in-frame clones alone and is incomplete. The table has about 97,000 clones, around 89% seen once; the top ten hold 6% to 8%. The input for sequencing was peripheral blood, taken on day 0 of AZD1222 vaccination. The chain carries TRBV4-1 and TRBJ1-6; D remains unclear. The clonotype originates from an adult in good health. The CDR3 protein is CASSQDPFREGLNSPLHF. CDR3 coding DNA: TGCGCCAGCAGCCAAGATCCTTTCCGGGAAGGGCTTAATTCACCCCTCCACTTT.